This T cell receptor (beta chain) was observed in a study of blood T cell repertoires in COVID-19. Overall study: Acute and convalescent COVID-19 specimens originated in the United States, Italy and Spain.

Deletions cut 4 bases from V and 0 bases from J, with 16 bases between. In germline, CDR1 is SGHVS, CDR2 FNYEAQ. CDR3 size: 16 residues. Produced via immunoSEQ multiplex PCR; TCRdb's table is partial and in-frame only. This table has about 250,000 clones, roughly 80% appearing once. The chain recombines TRBV7-6 with TRBJ2-7, with D possibly matching TRBD2 (6 bases). The sequenced material came from PBMCs or T cells enriched from blood (not recorded which). The origin of this receptor is a man aged 45-65 years who had recovered from COVID-19. The CDR3 DNA is TGTGCCAGCAGCTCAGGGAGGACTACAGGCTCCTACGAGCAGTACTTC. This sequence encodes CASSSGRTTGSYEQYF. Using reference TRBV7-6 and TRBJ2-7 for the parts outside the CDR3, the full variable domain is GAGVSQSPRYKVTKRGQDVALRCDPISGHVSLYWYRQALGQGPEFLTYFNYEAQQDKSGLPNDRFSAERPEGSISTLTIQRTEQRDSAMYRCASSSGRTTGSYEQYFGPGTRLTVT.